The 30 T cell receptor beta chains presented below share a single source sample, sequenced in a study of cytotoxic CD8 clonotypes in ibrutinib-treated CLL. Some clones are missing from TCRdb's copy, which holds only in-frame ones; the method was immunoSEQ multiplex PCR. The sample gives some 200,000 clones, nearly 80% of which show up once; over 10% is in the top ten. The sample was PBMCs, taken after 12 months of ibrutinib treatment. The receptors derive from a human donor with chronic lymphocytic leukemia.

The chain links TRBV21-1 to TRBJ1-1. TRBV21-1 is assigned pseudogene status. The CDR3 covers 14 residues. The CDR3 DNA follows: TGTGCCAGCGGGTGGACGGGAAGAAACACTGAAGCTTTCTTT. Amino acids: CASGWTGRNTEAFF.

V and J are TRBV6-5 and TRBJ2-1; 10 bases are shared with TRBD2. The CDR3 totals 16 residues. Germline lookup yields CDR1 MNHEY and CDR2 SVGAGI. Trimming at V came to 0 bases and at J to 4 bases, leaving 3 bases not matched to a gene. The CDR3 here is CASSYSSSGRYNEQFF. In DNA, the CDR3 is TGTGCCAGCAGTTACTCTTCTAGCGGGAGATACAATGAGCAGTTCTTC.

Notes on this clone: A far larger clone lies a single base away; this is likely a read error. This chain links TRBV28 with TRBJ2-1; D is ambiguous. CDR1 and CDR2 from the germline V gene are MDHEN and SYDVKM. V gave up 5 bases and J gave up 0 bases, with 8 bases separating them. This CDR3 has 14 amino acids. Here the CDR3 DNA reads TGTGCCAGCAGTGCCGAGAGCTCCTACAATGAGCAGTTCTTC. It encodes CASSAESSYNEQFF.

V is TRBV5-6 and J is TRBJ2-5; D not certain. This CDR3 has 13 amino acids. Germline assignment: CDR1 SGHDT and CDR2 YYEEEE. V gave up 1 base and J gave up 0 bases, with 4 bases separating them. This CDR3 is CASSLQDQETQYF. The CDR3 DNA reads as TGTGCCAGCAGCTTGCAAGACCAAGAGACCCAGTACTTC.

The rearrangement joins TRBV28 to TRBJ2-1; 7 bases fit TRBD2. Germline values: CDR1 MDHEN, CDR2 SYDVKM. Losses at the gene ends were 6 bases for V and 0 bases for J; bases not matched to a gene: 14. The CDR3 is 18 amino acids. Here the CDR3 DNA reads TGTGCCAGCAGACCCCAATTGCCGCGGACTAGCTCCTACAATGAGCAGTTCTTC. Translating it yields CASRPQLPRTSSYNEQFF.

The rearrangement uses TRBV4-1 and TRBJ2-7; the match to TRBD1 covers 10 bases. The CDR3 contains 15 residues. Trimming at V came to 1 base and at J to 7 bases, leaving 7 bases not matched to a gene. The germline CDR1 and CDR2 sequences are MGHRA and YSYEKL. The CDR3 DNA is TGCGCCAGCAGCCAAGGACCGGGACAGGGGAGGGAGCAGTACTTC. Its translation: CASSQGPGQGREQYF.

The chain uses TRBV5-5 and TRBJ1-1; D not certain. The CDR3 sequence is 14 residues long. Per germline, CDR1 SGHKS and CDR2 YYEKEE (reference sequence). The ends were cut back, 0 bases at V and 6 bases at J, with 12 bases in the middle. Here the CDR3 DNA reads TGTGCCAGCAGCTTGGTTCGGGGTTGGGCTGAAGCTTTCTTT. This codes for CASSLVRGWAEAFF.

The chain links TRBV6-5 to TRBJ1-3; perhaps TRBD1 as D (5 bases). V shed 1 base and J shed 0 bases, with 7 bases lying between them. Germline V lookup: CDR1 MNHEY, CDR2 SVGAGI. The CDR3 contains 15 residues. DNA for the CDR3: TGTGCCAGCAGTTACTACGGGGGCTCTGGAAACACCATATATTTT. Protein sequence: CASSYYGGSGNTIYF.

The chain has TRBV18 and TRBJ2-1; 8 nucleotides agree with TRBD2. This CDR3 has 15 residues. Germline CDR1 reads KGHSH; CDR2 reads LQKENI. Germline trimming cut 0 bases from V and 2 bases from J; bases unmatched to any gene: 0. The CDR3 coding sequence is TGTGCCAGCTCACCACCTAGCGGGGCCTACAATGAGCAGTTCTTC. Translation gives CASSPPSGAYNEQFF.

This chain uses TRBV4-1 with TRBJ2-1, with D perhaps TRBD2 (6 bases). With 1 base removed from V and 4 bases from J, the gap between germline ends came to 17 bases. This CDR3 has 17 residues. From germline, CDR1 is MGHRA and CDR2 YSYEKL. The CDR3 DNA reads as TGCGCCAGCAGCCAAGGAGGATTAGGGCGGGGTTACAATGAGCAGTTCTTC. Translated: CASSQGGLGRGYNEQFF.

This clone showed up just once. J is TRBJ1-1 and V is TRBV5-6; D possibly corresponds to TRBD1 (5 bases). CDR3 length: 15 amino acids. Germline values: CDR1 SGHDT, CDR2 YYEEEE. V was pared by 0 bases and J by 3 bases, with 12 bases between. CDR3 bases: TGTGCCAGCAGCTTGGCCAAAGGGGTATACACTGAAGCTTTCTTT. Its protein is CASSLAKGVYTEAFF.

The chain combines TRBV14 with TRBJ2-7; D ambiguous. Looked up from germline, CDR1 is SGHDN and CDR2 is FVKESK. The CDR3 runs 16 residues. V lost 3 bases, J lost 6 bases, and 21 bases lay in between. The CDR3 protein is CASSHQSGLPGSEQYF. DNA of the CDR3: TGTGCCAGCAGCCATCAGTCAGGTCTTCCAGGTTCCGAGCAGTACTTC.

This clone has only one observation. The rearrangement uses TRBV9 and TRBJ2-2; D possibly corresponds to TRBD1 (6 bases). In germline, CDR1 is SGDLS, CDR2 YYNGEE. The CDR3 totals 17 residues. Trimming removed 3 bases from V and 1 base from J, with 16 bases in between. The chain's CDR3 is CASSGMVEGQNTGELFF. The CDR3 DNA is TGTGCCAGCAGCGGAATGGTAGAGGGACAGAACACCGGGGAGCTGTTTTTT. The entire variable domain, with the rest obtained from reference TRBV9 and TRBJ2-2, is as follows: DSGVTQTPKHLITATGQRVTLRCSPRSGDLSVYWYQQSLDQGLQFLIQYYNGEERAKGNILERFSAQQFPDLHSELNLSSLELGDSALYFCASSGMVEGQNTGELFFGEGSRLTVL.

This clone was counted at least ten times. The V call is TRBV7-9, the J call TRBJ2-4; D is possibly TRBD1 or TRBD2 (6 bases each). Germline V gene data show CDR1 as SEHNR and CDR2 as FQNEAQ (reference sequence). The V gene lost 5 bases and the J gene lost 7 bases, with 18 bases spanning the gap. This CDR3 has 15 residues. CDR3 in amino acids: CASSAGQFGGNIQYF. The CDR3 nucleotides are TGTGCCAGCAGCGCCGGACAGTTTGGGGGGAACATTCAGTACTTC.

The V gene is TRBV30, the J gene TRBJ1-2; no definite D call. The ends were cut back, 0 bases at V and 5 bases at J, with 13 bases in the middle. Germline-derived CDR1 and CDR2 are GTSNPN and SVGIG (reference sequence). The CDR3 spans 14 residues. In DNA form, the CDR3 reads TGTGCCTGGAGTGTACTTGGGTTTTGGTATGGCTACACCTTC. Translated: CAWSVLGFWYGYTF.

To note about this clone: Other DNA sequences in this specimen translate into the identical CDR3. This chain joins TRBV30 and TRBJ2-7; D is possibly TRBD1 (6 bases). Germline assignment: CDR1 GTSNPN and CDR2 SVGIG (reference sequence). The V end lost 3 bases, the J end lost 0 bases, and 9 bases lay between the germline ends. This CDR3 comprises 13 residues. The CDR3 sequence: CAWSRGGSYEQYF. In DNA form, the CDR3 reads TGTGCCTGGAGCAGAGGGGGCTCCTACGAGCAGTACTTC.

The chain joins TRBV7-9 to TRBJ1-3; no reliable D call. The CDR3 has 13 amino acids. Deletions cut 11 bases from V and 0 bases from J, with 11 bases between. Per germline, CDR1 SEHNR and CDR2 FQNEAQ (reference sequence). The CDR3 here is CAYSSGSGNTIYF. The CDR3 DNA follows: TGTGCCTATTCATCAGGCTCTGGAAACACCATATATTTT. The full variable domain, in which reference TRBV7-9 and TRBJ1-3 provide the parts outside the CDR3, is DTGVSQNPRHKITKRGQNVTFRCDPISEHNRLYWYRQTLGQGPEFLTYFQNEAQLEKSRLLSDRFSAERPKGSFSTLEIQRTEQGDSAMYLCAYSSGSGNTIYFGEGSWLTVV.

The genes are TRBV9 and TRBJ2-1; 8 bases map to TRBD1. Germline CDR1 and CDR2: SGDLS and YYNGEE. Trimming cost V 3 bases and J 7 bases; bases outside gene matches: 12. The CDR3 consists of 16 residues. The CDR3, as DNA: TGTGCCAGCAGCGATTTAACAGGGGGTGTAAGAAATGAGCAGTTCTTC. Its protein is CASSDLTGGVRNEQFF.

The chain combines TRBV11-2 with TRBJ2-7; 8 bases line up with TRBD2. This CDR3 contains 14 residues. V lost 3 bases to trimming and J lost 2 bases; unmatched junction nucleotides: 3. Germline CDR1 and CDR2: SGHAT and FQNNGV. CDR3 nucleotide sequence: TGTGCCAGCAGCTTTACGGGAGGGGCCTACGAGCAGTACTTC. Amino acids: CASSFTGGAYEQYF.

The CDR3 region has the DNA TGTGCCAGTAGTATATATGGGACCGGGAGCAATCAGCCCCAGCATTTT. Its protein product is CASSIYGTGSNQPQHF. This chain uses TRBV19 with TRBJ1-5; D might be TRBD1 (5 bases). CDR1 is LNHDA, CDR2 SQIVND, per germline (reference sequence). The ends were cut back, 2 bases at V and 1 base at J, with 12 bases in the middle. CDR3 length equals 16 residues.

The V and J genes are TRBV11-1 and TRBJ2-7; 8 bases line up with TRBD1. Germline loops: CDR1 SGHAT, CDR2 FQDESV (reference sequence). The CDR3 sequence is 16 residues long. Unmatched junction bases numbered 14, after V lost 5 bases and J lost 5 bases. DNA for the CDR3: TGTGCCAGCAGCCGGACCTTGGGACAGGTTAGCCACGAGCAGTACTTC. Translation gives CASSRTLGQVSHEQYF.

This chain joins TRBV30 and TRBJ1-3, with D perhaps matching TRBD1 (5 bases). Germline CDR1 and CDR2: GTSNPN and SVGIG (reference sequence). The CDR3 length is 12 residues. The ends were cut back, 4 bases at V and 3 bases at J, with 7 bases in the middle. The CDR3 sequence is CAWKRGGNTIYF. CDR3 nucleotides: TGTGCCTGGAAGAGGGGTGGAAACACCATATATTTT.

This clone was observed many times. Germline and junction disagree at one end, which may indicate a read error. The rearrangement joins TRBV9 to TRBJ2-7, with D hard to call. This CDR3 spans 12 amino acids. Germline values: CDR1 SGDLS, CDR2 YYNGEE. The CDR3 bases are TGTGCCAGCAGCGCCGACTTCTACGTGCAGTACTTC. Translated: CASSADFYVQYF. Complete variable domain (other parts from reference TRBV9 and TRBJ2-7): DSGVTQTPKHLITATGQRVTLRCSPRSGDLSVYWYQQSLDQGLQFLIQYYNGEERAKGNILERFSAQQFPDLHSELNLSSLELGDSALYFCASSADFYVQYFGPGTRLTVT.

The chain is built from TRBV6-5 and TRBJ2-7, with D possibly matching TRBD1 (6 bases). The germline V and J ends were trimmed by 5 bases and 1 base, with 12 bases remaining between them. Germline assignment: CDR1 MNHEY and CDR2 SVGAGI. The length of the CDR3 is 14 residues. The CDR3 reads CASSQQGTSYEQYF. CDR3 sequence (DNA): TGTGCCAGCAGTCAACAGGGTACGTCCTACGAGCAGTACTTC.

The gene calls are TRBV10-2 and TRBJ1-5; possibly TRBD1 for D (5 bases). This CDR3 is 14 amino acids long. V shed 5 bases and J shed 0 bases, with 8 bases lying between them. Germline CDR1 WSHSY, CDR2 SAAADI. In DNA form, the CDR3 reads TGCGCCAGCAGTCTTGACAGTAGCAATCAGCCCCAGCATTTT. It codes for CASSLDSSNQPQHF.

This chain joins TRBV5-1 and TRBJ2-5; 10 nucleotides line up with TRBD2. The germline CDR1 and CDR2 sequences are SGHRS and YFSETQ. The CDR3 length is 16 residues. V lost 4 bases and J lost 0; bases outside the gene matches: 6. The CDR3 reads CASSQGTSEYQETQYF. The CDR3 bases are TGCGCCAGCAGCCAGGGGACTAGCGAGTACCAAGAGACCCAGTACTTC.

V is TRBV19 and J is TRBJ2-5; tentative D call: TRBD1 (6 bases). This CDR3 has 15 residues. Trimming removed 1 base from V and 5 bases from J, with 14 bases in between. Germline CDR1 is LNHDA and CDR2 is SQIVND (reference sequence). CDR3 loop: CASSIGAGVGETQYF. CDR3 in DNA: TGTGCCAGTAGTATAGGGGCAGGGGTAGGGGAGACCCAGTACTTC.

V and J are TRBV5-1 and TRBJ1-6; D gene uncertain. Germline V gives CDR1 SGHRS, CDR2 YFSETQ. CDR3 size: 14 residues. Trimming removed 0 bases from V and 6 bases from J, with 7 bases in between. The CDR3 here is CASSLEVRNSPLHF. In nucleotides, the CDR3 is TGCGCCAGCAGCTTGGAAGTTCGTAATTCACCCCTCCACTTT.

CDR3 loop: CASSPGTSYTYEQYF. CDR3 nucleotide sequence: TGTGCCAGCAGTCCCGGGACTAGCTACACCTACGAGCAGTACTTC. The gene calls are TRBV25-1 and TRBJ2-7, with TRBD2 matching 9 bases. This CDR3 is built from 15 residues. V gave up 5 bases and J gave up 2 bases; unmatched junction bases: 7. Germline V lookup: CDR1 MGHDK, CDR2 SYGVNS.

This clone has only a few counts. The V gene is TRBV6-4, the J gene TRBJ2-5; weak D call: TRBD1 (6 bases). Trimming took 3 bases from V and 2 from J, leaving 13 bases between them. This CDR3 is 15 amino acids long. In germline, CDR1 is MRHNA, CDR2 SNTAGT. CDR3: CASSEGTGTQETQYF. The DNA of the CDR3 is TGTGCCAGCAGTGAAGGGACCGGGACACAAGAGACCCAGTACTTC.